This is a list of T cell receptor beta chains from one sample in a study of cytomegalovirus exposure and HLA in healthy donors. Some clones are missing from TCRdb's copy, which holds only in-frame ones; the method was immunoSEQ multiplex PCR. The table includes 180,000 or so clones, over 80% detected once. Material for sequencing was PBMCs. These receptors came from a girl aged 10 to 17 in good health and CMV-seropositive. The CDR3 runs from the conserved cysteine through the conserved F or W. D genes are given only for firm matches. A row's size may be missing; if present it is once, few, many or a size class.

D,J,size,V,CDR3,DNA
TRBD2,TRBJ2-1,few,TRBV27,CASRTTGTSGRNEQFF,TGTGCCAGCAGGACAACCGGGACTAGCGGGAGGAATGAGCAGTTCTTC
-,TRBJ1-1,-,TRBV7-2,CASSPTGGQVNTEAFF,TGTGCCAGCAGCCCCACCGGGGGGCAAGTGAACACTGAAGCTTTCTTT
TRBD2,TRBJ2-7,-,TRBV4-3,CASSQDLSSGWLEQYF,TGCGCCAGCAGCCAAGATCTATCTAGCGGGTGGCTCGAGCAGTACTTC
-,TRBJ2-5,-,TRBV5-1,CASSSQGQLQETQYF,TGCGCCAGCAGCTCTCAAGGACAGCTCCAAGAGACCCAGTACTTC
TRBD1,TRBJ2-5,-,TRBV4-3,CASSRRDSQETQYF,TGCGCCAGCAGCCGCCGGGACAGCCAAGAGACCCAGTACTTC
-,TRBJ1-5,few,TRBV10-3,CATRGTVNQPQHF,TGTGCCACGCGCGGGACGGTTAATCAGCCCCAGCATTTT
TRBD2,TRBJ2-7,-,TRBV5-1,CASSLVASGPTYEQYF,TGCGCCAGCAGCTTGGTTGCTAGCGGGCCTACCTACGAGCAGTACTTC
-,TRBJ1-5,-,TRBV9,CASSRDGAANQPQHF,TGTGCCAGCAGCAGAGATGGTGCAGCGAATCAGCCCCAGCATTTT
-,TRBJ2-7,few,TRBV27,CASSSRGDYEQYF,TGTGCCAGCAGTTCCCGGGGAGACTACGAGCAGTACTTC
-,TRBJ2-7,-,TRBV19,CASSLASSSYEQYF,TGTGCCAGTAGCCTAGCGTCGAGCTCCTACGAGCAGTACTTC
TRBD2,TRBJ2-1,few,TRBV12-5,CASGLAGEINEQFF,TGTGCTAGTGGACTAGCGGGAGAAATCAATGAGCAGTTCTTC
TRBD2,TRBJ2-7,-,TRBV5-1,CASSRRAGTAQEQYF,TGCGCCAGCAGCCGGAGAGCGGGGACCGCTCAAGAGCAGTACTTC
TRBD1,TRBJ1-1,-,TRBV7-9,CASSSRGILGNTEAFF,TGTGCCAGCAGCTCCAGGGGGATCTTGGGGAACACTGAAGCTTTCTTT
TRBD1,TRBJ1-4,-,TRBV27,CASSALQGALTTNEKLFF,TGTGCCAGCAGTGCGTTACAGGGGGCCCTAACAACTAATGAAAAACTGTTTTTT
TRBD1,TRBJ2-7,-,TRBV7-9,CASSTYRGQATYEQYF,TGTGCCAGCAGCACCTACCGCGGACAGGCAACCTACGAGCAGTACTTC
-,TRBJ1-5,-,TRBV5-8,CASSLGAASEPQHF,TGTGCCAGCAGCTTGGGGGCCGCATCGGAGCCCCAGCATTTT
-,TRBJ2-1,once,TRBV7-3,CASSPGAGEQFF,TGTGCCAGCAGCCCGGGTGCCGGTGAGCAGTTCTTC
TRBD2,TRBJ2-1,-,TRBV19,CASSRAGLGNEQFF,TGTGCCAGTAGTAGAGCGGGACTGGGGAATGAGCAGTTCTTC
TRBD1,TRBJ1-5,-,TRBV28,CASRAPGQGNQPQHF,TGTGCCAGCAGAGCCCCGGGACAGGGGAATCAGCCCCAGCATTTT